This TCR beta chain was profiled in a study of cytomegalovirus exposure and HLA in healthy donors. The CDR3 spans 14 residues. V lost 5 bases and J lost 2; bases outside the gene matches: 4. In germline, CDR1 is SGHTA, CDR2 FQGNSA. 60 Vbeta and 13 Jbeta primers were used in PCR. Profiling relied on immunoSEQ multiplex PCR, and the TCRdb table lists in-frame clones only, not all of them. This table has under 200,000 clones, about 77% appearing once. V gene TRBV7-2 combines with J gene TRBJ2-7, with 9 bases that match TRBD1. This clonotype was obtained from a man aged 60 to 75 in good health and CMV-seronegative. The sequenced sample was PBMCs. CDR3 coding DNA: TGTGCCAGCAGCAAGGGACAGGGCGCCTACGAGCAGTACTTC. Protein product: CASSKGQGAYEQYF.